The clone carrying this TCR beta chain has more than one count but fewer than ten. The antigen is unknown. CDR1 SGHKS and CDR2 YYEKEE come from the germline V gene (reference sequence). This CDR3 is 15 amino acids long. Trimming shortened V by 0 bases and J by 0 bases, and 7 bases separated the two germline ends. The entry originates in a study of STAT3 mutations in large granular lymphocyte leukemia. Findings and limits, study-wide: Every T-LGLL patient had at least one immunodominant TCRbeta clonotype. Suggested: STAT3 mutation was not the ancestral event for these clonal expansions.

The table came from immunoSEQ multiplex PCR; TCRdb's copy has only in-frame clones and leaves some out. The data show several thousand clones, around 75% seen once. The sequenced material came from peripheral blood mononuclear cells. This rearrangement joins TRBV5-5 to TRBJ1-5; D not resolved. This TCR was recovered from a woman in her forties with T-cell large granular lymphocyte leukemia. Some clones in this sample may be carry-over from other donors' samples. The CDR3 sequence is CASSLGAASNQPQHF. For the CDR3, the DNA is TGTGCCAGCAGCTTGGGGGCTGCTAGCAATCAGCCCCAGCATTTT. The entire variable domain, with the rest obtained from reference TRBV5-5 and TRBJ1-5, is as follows: DAGVTQSPTHLIKTRGQQVTLRCSPISGHKSVSWYQQVLGQGPQFIFQYYEKEERGRGNFPDRFSARQFPNYSSELNVNALLLGDSALYLCASSLGAASNQPQHFGDGTRLSIL.